The 15 T cell receptor beta chains listed next were all sequenced from one sample in a study of T cell repertoires in cytomegalovirus infection. The antigens of these receptors remain unknown. One entry per CDR3 protein, called by TCRdb with MiXCR from the reads. The data show about 830,000 distinct CDR3 sequences, with approximately 32% seen just once and around an eighth held by the top ten. This sample comprised cultured CD8+ T cells from PBMCs, obtained from culture after CMV antigen stimulation. These receptor sequences come from a human donor in good health (CMV status not recorded). Some clones in this sample may be carry-over from other donors' samples.

The chain combines TRBV4-3 with TRBJ2-1; D ambiguous. Trimming left V 6 bases short and J 7 bases short, with 16 bases between. The CDR3 is 14 amino acids. CDR1 LGHNA and CDR2 YSLEER come from the germline V gene. CDR3 sequence: CASSPGPRVNEQFF. As DNA, the CDR3 is TGCGCCAGCAGTCCAGGCCCCCGAGTAAATGAGCAGTTCTTC.

Here the CDR3 reads CASDGWGRGYTF. The DNA of the CDR3 is TGTGCCAGCGATGGTTGGGGCCGCGGCTACACCTTC. This sequence joins TRBV7-2 and TRBJ1-2, with D perhaps TRBD1 (5 bases). The length of the CDR3 is 12 residues. V dropped 8 bases and J dropped 8 bases, with 15 bases sitting between them. Germline CDR1 SGHTA, CDR2 FQGNSA.

This chain uses TRBV7-6 with TRBJ2-1, with 7 bases matching TRBD1. The trim removed 5 bases at V and 6 bases at J, leaving 4 bases unmatched. The CDR3 length is 13 residues. The V gene's germline CDR1 is SGHVS and CDR2 FNYEAQ. The CDR3, as DNA: TGTGCCAGCAGCCACGGACAGGTCAATGAGCAGTTCTTC. Translating gives CASSHGQVNEQFF.

This clonotype was seen a few times. This rearrangement joins TRBV12-3 or TRBV12-4 to TRBJ1-2, with TRBD1 identical over 9 bases. The V gene end was trimmed by 3 bases and the J gene end by 3 bases; junction bases not matched to a gene: 29. This CDR3 has 23 residues. CDR3 sequence reads: CASSFHTPLVAAGTGLVDYGYTF. The CDR3 nucleotides read TGTGCCAGCAGTTTTCACACCCCCCTTGTGGCGGCCGGGACAGGGTTAGTGGACTATGGCTACACCTTC.

The chain employs TRBV29-1 and TRBJ2-1; possibly TRBD1 for D (5 bases). Germline V CDR1 and CDR2: SQVTM, ANQGSEA. V was trimmed by 3 bases and J by 3 bases, leaving 6 bases between them. CDR3 size: 12 residues. Here the CDR3 reads CSVDRDYNEQFF. CDR3 bases: TGCAGCGTTGACAGGGACTACAATGAGCAGTTCTTC.

This clonotype was observed a handful of times. The rearrangement joins TRBV20-1 to TRBJ1-5; TRBD1 matches 8 bases. This CDR3 region has 14 residues. CDR1 is DFQATT and CDR2 is SNEGSKA in the germline V gene (reference sequence). The J segment lost 1 base and the V segment lost 5 bases, leaving 4 bases of the junction unmatched. CDR3 nucleotides: TGCAGTGCTGCAGGGGGCAGCAGCAATCAGCCCCAGCATTTT. It translates to CSAAGGSSNQPQHF.

On this clonotype itself: The junction departs from the called germline gene at one end, perhaps through a read error. This chain uses TRBV7-9 with TRBJ2-1; D is ambiguous. CDR3 size: 17 residues. Germline V CDR1 and CDR2: SEHNR, FQNEAQ (reference sequence). CDR3 in amino acids: CVSSSNEAVSSYNEQFF. The CDR3 DNA reads as TGTGTCAGCAGCTCAAACGAGGCCGTAAGCTCCTACAATGAGCAGTTCTTC.

This sequence joins TRBV24-1 and TRBJ2-1, with TRBD1 matching 7 bases. There are 15 residues in the CDR3. The germline V gene has CDR1 KGHDR and CDR2 SFDVKD. The ends lost 4 bases at V and 10 bases at J; junction bases unmatched: 12. This CDR3 reads CATSDPRQGWDEQFF. The DNA of the CDR3 is TGTGCCACCAGTGACCCTCGACAGGGCTGGGACGAGCAGTTCTTC.

The chain is built from TRBV6-1 and TRBJ1-5; D is unclear. CDR3 length: 16 residues. V dropped 2 bases and J dropped 1 base, with 12 bases sitting between them. Germline V lookup: CDR1 MNHNS, CDR2 SASEGT. CDR3 bases: TGTGCCAGCAGTGAACAACGACATAGCAGCAATCAGCCCCAGCATTTT. Amino acids: CASSEQRHSSNQPQHF.

The chain joins TRBV7-6 to TRBJ1-1; D is undetermined. CDR3 length: 15 amino acids. Germline loops: CDR1 SGHVS, CDR2 FNYEAQ. The germline V and J ends were trimmed by 1 base and 2 bases, with 11 bases remaining between them. The CDR3 loop reads CASSLGVSGNTEAFF. DNA for the CDR3: TGTGCCAGCAGCTTAGGGGTATCGGGTAACACTGAAGCTTTCTTT.

This clonotype appeared a few times. This chain uses TRBV7-4 with TRBJ1-5; D is perhaps TRBD1 (5 bases). Trimming removed 3 bases from V and 2 bases from J, with 11 bases in between. Germline loops: CDR1 SGHVT, CDR2 SQSDAQ. This CDR3 contains 15 residues. The CDR3 nucleotides read TGTGCCAGCAGCTTTGGGGGTTCTGGCAATCAGCCCCAGCATTTT. The encoded protein is CASSFGGSGNQPQHF.

Ten or more counts support this clonotype. The chain couples TRBV7-9 to TRBJ1-4; TRBD1 aligns across 7 bases. This CDR3 spans 20 amino acids. J was trimmed by 4 bases and V by 2 bases; bases with no gene match: 19. The germline gives CDR1 SEHNR, CDR2 FQNEAQ (reference sequence). The chain's CDR3 is CASSLLGDRVREGINEKLFF. CDR3 coding DNA: TGTGCCAGCAGCTTACTCGGAGACAGGGTTCGGGAAGGGATTAATGAAAAACTGTTTTTT.

The V gene is TRBV20-1, the J gene TRBJ1-2, with D unclear. The V gene's germline CDR1 is DFQATT and CDR2 SNEGSKA (reference sequence). The CDR3 is 16 residues long. Trimming cost V 6 bases and J 4 bases, with 24 bases left between them. The CDR3 here is CSAQTPAAGVGYGYTF. DNA of the CDR3: TGCAGTGCCCAAACACCGGCGGCTGGTGTGGGCTATGGCTACACCTTC.

This rearrangement joins TRBV28 to TRBJ2-7, with D perhaps TRBD2 (7 bases). V was pared by 11 bases and J by 6 bases, with 17 bases between. CDR3 length: 12 residues. The V gene's germline CDR1 is MDHEN and CDR2 SYDVKM. The CDR3 reads CALVWRGLEQYV. The CDR3 DNA reads TGTGCCTTAGTCTGGCGGGGGCTCGAGCAGTACGTC.

The gene calls are TRBV29-1 and TRBJ2-7, with 7 bases matching TRBD1. Unmatched junction bases numbered 12, after V lost 6 bases and J lost 7 bases. The CDR3 is made up of 13 amino acids. Germline V CDR1 and CDR2: SQVTM, ANQGSEA. DNA of the CDR3: TGCAGCGTGGCAACAGGGGCCTCGAGGGAGCAGTACGTC. This sequence encodes CSVATGASREQYV.